The rows below give T cell receptor beta chains drawn from one sample of a study of T cells after yellow fever vaccination. TCRdb recomputed calls from the 5' RACE reads with MiXCR, one row per CDR3 protein. The table has some 500,000 distinct CDR3 sequences, about 13% seen once. The material sequenced was PBMCs, taken on the day of the yellow fever booster vaccination. These TCRs come from a young man who received the YFV17D yellow fever vaccine. Each CDR3 is given with its conserved first and last residue. The order of the fields is D gene, clone size, J gene, V gene, CDR3 protein, CDR3 DNA. A D gene is named only where the DNA matches it firmly. Rows give clone size only sometimes, using once, few, many, or a class for an expanded clone.

d_gene: NA
abundance: few
j_gene: TRBJ2-1
v_gene: TRBV25-1
CDR3aa: CASSDNFRYNEQFF
CDR3nt: TGTGCCAGCAGCGACAATTTTCGGTACAATGAGCAGTTCTTC

d_gene: NA
abundance: many
j_gene: TRBJ1-1
v_gene: TRBV7-3
CDR3aa: CASSSRKVNTEAFF
CDR3nt: TGTGCCAGCAGCTCGAGAAAGGTTAACACTGAAGCTTTCTTT

d_gene: NA
abundance: few
j_gene: TRBJ2-7
v_gene: TRBV27
CDR3aa: CASGGPQGHSYEQYF
CDR3nt: TGTGCCAGCGGGGGCCCCCAGGGTCACTCCTACGAGCAGTACTTC

d_gene: NA
abundance: few
j_gene: TRBJ2-4
v_gene: TRBV20-1
CDR3aa: CSASGGGSAKNIQYF
CDR3nt: TGCAGTGCGTCCGGCGGTGGGTCAGCCAAAAACATTCAGTACTTC

d_gene: NA
abundance: few
j_gene: TRBJ1-5
v_gene: TRBV7-9
CDR3aa: CASSSQSYSNQPQHF
CDR3nt: TGTGCCAGCAGCTCCCAGAGTTATAGCAATCAGCCCCAGCATTTT

d_gene: NA
abundance: NA
j_gene: TRBJ1-1
v_gene: TRBV20-1
CDR3aa: CSARVTLADTEAFF
CDR3nt: TGCAGTGCTAGGGTTACCCTGGCTGACACTGAAGCTTTCTTT

d_gene: NA
abundance: NA
j_gene: TRBJ2-3
v_gene: TRBV5-8
CDR3aa: CASSLAPGVTDTQYF
CDR3nt: TGTGCCAGCAGCCTCGCTCCCGGCGTGACAGATACGCAGTATTTT

d_gene: TRBD2
abundance: NA
j_gene: TRBJ2-7
v_gene: TRBV20-1
CDR3aa: CSAAGLAGGPSSYEQYF
CDR3nt: TGCAGTGCAGCCGGACTAGCGGGAGGGCCTAGCTCCTACGAGCAGTACTTC

d_gene: NA
abundance: few
j_gene: TRBJ2-7
v_gene: TRBV18
CDR3aa: CASSPAQGVQEQYF
CDR3nt: TGTGCCAGCTCACCTGCTCAGGGTGTACAGGAGCAGTACTTC

d_gene: TRBD2
abundance: NA
j_gene: TRBJ2-3
v_gene: TRBV6-2/TRBV6-3
CDR3aa: CASSLGPAGEGYTQYF
CDR3nt: TGTGCCAGCAGTTTGGGACCAGCGGGAGAAGGCTATACGCAGTATTTT

d_gene: NA
abundance: few
j_gene: TRBJ1-5
v_gene: TRBV28
CDR3aa: CASSLFFQPQHF
CDR3nt: TGTGCCAGCAGTTTATTTTTTCAGCCCCAGCATTTT

d_gene: NA
abundance: few
j_gene: TRBJ2-5
v_gene: TRBV24-1
CDR3aa: CATSEGGYQETQYF
CDR3nt: TGTGCCACCAGTGAGGGCGGATACCAAGAGACCCAGTACTTC

d_gene: TRBD2
abundance: NA
j_gene: TRBJ2-7
v_gene: TRBV2
CDR3aa: CASSEQTSGVSEQYF
CDR3nt: TGTGCCAGCAGTGAGCAGACTAGCGGTGTCTCCGAGCAGTACTTC

d_gene: NA
abundance: NA
j_gene: TRBJ2-1
v_gene: TRBV20-1
CDR3aa: CSATEFNEQFF
CDR3nt: TGCAGTGCTACAGAGTTCAATGAGCAGTTCTTC

d_gene: TRBD2
abundance: many
j_gene: TRBJ2-3
v_gene: TRBV12-3/TRBV12-4
CDR3aa: CASSRNRGRGGDTQYF
CDR3nt: TGTGCCAGCAGCCGTAATCGGGGGAGGGGTGGAGATACGCAGTATTTT

d_gene: NA
abundance: many
j_gene: TRBJ2-2
v_gene: TRBV18
CDR3aa: CASSPTEGTYTGELFF
CDR3nt: TGTGCCAGCTCACCTACGGAAGGCACTTACACCGGGGAGCTGTTTTTT

d_gene: TRBD2
abundance: few
j_gene: TRBJ2-7
v_gene: TRBV7-9
CDR3aa: CASSDRMGRGSSYEQYF
CDR3nt: TGTGCCAGCAGCGACCGGATGGGGCGGGGGAGCTCCTACGAGCAGTACTTC

d_gene: NA
abundance: many
j_gene: TRBJ1-1
v_gene: TRBV4-2
CDR3aa: CASSPGYSTEAFF
CDR3nt: TGTGCCAGCAGCCCCGGTTACAGCACTGAAGCTTTCTTT

d_gene: TRBD1
abundance: NA
j_gene: TRBJ2-1
v_gene: TRBV6-1
CDR3aa: CASSPDRFSYNEQFF
CDR3nt: TGTGCCAGCAGCCCGGACAGGTTTTCTTACAATGAGCAGTTCTTC

d_gene: TRBD1
abundance: few
j_gene: TRBJ1-2
v_gene: TRBV6-1
CDR3aa: CASSRVPDRDRGYTF
CDR3nt: TGTGCCAGCAGCCGGGTACCTGACAGGGACCGTGGCTACACCTTC

d_gene: NA
abundance: few
j_gene: TRBJ1-1
v_gene: TRBV14
CDR3aa: CASSQPAQARMNTEAFF
CDR3nt: TGTGCCAGCAGCCAACCTGCCCAGGCTCGTATGAACACTGAAGCTTTCTTT

d_gene: NA
abundance: few
j_gene: TRBJ1-1
v_gene: TRBV7-9
CDR3aa: CASSLGAGRTEAFF
CDR3nt: TGTGCCAGCAGCTTAGGAGCCGGGAGGACTGAAGCTTTCTTT

d_gene: TRBD2
abundance: few
j_gene: TRBJ2-5
v_gene: TRBV12-3/TRBV12-4
CDR3aa: CASGSGGGGETQYF
CDR3nt: TGTGCCAGCGGCTCCGGTGGGGGGGGAGAGACCCAGTACTTC

d_gene: NA
abundance: NA
j_gene: TRBJ2-5
v_gene: TRBV28
CDR3aa: CASSLGEQETQYF
CDR3nt: TGTGCCAGCAGTTTAGGAGAGCAAGAGACCCAGTACTTC

d_gene: TRBD1
abundance: NA
j_gene: TRBJ1-1
v_gene: TRBV27
CDR3aa: CASTWGGQAFF
CDR3nt: TGTGCCAGCACCTGGGGGGGACAGGCTTTCTTT

d_gene: NA
abundance: NA
j_gene: TRBJ2-3
v_gene: TRBV5-8
CDR3aa: CASSFGGPKDTQYF
CDR3nt: TGTGCCAGCAGCTTTGGGGGGCCGAAGGATACGCAGTATTTT

d_gene: NA
abundance: many
j_gene: TRBJ1-1
v_gene: TRBV20-1
CDR3aa: CSARGGGGNTEAFF
CDR3nt: TGCAGTGCTAGAGGAGGGGGGGGGAACACTGAAGCTTTCTTT

d_gene: NA
abundance: few
j_gene: TRBJ2-1
v_gene: TRBV6-2/TRBV6-3
CDR3aa: CASSRPEGLNNEQFF
CDR3nt: TGTGCCAGCAGTCGCCCGGAGGGTCTCAACAATGAGCAGTTCTTC

d_gene: NA
abundance: many
j_gene: TRBJ1-2
v_gene: TRBV5-1
CDR3aa: CASSLGEGGYGYTF
CDR3nt: TGCGCCAGCAGCTTGGGGGAAGGCGGATATGGCTACACCTTC

d_gene: NA
abundance: NA
j_gene: TRBJ2-5
v_gene: TRBV5-5
CDR3aa: CASSFGGGGKRETQYF
CDR3nt: TGTGCCAGCAGCTTTGGAGGAGGGGGTAAACGAGAGACCCAGTACTTC

d_gene: TRBD2
abundance: NA
j_gene: TRBJ2-1
v_gene: TRBV25-1
CDR3aa: CASSGAGGTYNEQFF
CDR3nt: TGTGCCAGCAGTGGAGCGGGAGGAACCTACAATGAGCAGTTCTTC

d_gene: TRBD1
abundance: many
j_gene: TRBJ2-7
v_gene: TRBV28
CDR3aa: CASSSGQGFVEQYF
CDR3nt: TGTGCCAGCAGTTCGGGACAGGGGTTTGTCGAGCAGTACTTC

d_gene: NA
abundance: NA
j_gene: TRBJ2-4
v_gene: TRBV11-2
CDR3aa: CASSLGQSLAKNIQYF
CDR3nt: TGTGCCAGCAGCTTAGGACAGTCACTAGCCAAAAACATTCAGTACTTC

d_gene: TRBD2
abundance: few
j_gene: TRBJ2-2
v_gene: TRBV20-1
CDR3aa: CSAQTSGRFPGELFF
CDR3nt: TGCAGTGCTCAAACTAGCGGGAGATTTCCCGGGGAGCTGTTTTTT

d_gene: NA
abundance: NA
j_gene: TRBJ2-3
v_gene: TRBV10-1
CDR3aa: CASSEVSTDTQYF
CDR3nt: TGCGCCAGCAGCGAGGTCAGCACAGATACGCAGTATTTT

d_gene: NA
abundance: few
j_gene: TRBJ2-7
v_gene: TRBV6-1
CDR3aa: CASSQGPFYEQYF
CDR3nt: TGTGCCAGCAGCCAAGGACCCTTCTACGAGCAGTACTTC

d_gene: NA
abundance: many
j_gene: TRBJ2-3
v_gene: TRBV20-1
CDR3aa: CSARGVADTQYF
CDR3nt: TGCAGTGCTAGAGGGGTCGCTGATACGCAGTATTTT

d_gene: TRBD2
abundance: many
j_gene: TRBJ2-2
v_gene: TRBV6-1
CDR3aa: CASSKGVISGSITGELFF
CDR3nt: TGTGCCAGCAGCAAAGGGGTCATTAGCGGGAGTATCACCGGGGAGCTGTTTTTT

d_gene: NA
abundance: NA
j_gene: TRBJ2-3
v_gene: TRBV7-6
CDR3aa: CASSLAGRTSTDTQYF
CDR3nt: TGTGCCAGCAGCTTAGCGGGGAGAACTAGCACAGATACGCAGTATTTT

d_gene: TRBD2
abundance: NA
j_gene: TRBJ2-2
v_gene: TRBV29-1
CDR3aa: CSDGPGTSGNTGELFF
CDR3nt: TGCAGCGACGGCCCCGGGACTAGCGGGAACACCGGGGAGCTGTTTTTT

d_gene: NA
abundance: few
j_gene: TRBJ1-5
v_gene: TRBV6-2/TRBV6-3
CDR3aa: CASSYSIGGPLSPQHF
CDR3nt: TGTGCCAGCAGTTACTCGATCGGAGGACCCTTGAGCCCCCAGCATTTT

d_gene: TRBD2
abundance: few
j_gene: TRBJ2-1
v_gene: TRBV6-5
CDR3aa: CASSSALAGGSYNEQFF
CDR3nt: TGTGCCAGCAGTTCCGCGCTAGCGGGAGGATCCTACAATGAGCAGTTCTTC

d_gene: NA
abundance: NA
j_gene: TRBJ2-2
v_gene: TRBV5-1
CDR3aa: CASSFLAVTNTGELFF
CDR3nt: TGCGCCAGCAGCTTCTTAGCTGTTACGAACACCGGGGAGCTGTTTTTT